The 21 T cell receptor beta chains below all came from one sample that was sequenced in a study of T-cell memory formation after mild COVID-19. Via MiXCR, TCRdb re-called the 5' RACE reads, giving one row per CDR3 protein. The profile shows roughly 560,000 distinct CDR3 sequences, about a fifth of them singletons. The specimen was PBMCs or a T cell subset sorted from them (not recorded which). All receptors come from an adult woman who had mild COVID-19 (a few samples of this study predate the infection). Cell type and time point are not known.

This sequence joins TRBV20-1 and TRBJ1-1, with no clear D. CDR1 and CDR2 (germline): DFQATT, SNEGSKA (reference sequence). The V end lost 0 bases, the J end lost 5 bases, and 16 bases lay between the germline ends. This CDR3 is 15 amino acids long. CDR3 DNA sequence: TGCAGTGCTAGAGATCTTAACCAGTTTGGGACTGAAGCTTTCTTT. It is translated as CSARDLNQFGTEAFF.

The gene calls are TRBV5-1 and TRBJ2-1; TRBD2 agrees at 16 bases. The CDR3 is 20 amino acids. Germline lookup yields CDR1 SGHRS and CDR2 YFSETQ. The V segment lost 4 bases and the J segment 0 bases; nucleotides outside the gene matches: 10. DNA for the CDR3: TGCGCCAGCAGCCCCCCGGGACTAGCGGGGGGGGTAGGCTCCTACAATGAGCAGTTCTTC. Translating it yields CASSPPGLAGGVGSYNEQFF.

The chain carries TRBV3-1 and TRBJ2-1, with D hard to call. The CDR3 is made up of 14 amino acids. With 5 bases removed from V and 8 bases from J, the gap between germline ends came to 16 bases. The germline CDR1 and CDR2 sequences are LGHDT and YNNKEL (reference sequence). The CDR3 DNA follows: TGTGCCAGCAGCGCGTTGGGCAGTTTCTATGAGCAGTTCTTC. This gives the protein CASSALGSFYEQFF.

This chain uses TRBV24-1 with TRBJ2-3, with 8 nucleotides matching TRBD1. J was trimmed by 6 bases and V by 4 bases; bases with no gene match: 8. Germline V gene lookup returns CDR1 KGHDR and CDR2 SFDVKD. The CDR3 totals 15 residues. CDR3 coding DNA: TGTGCCACCAGTGACCCCGGGACAGGTTGGGATACGCAGTATTTT. It encodes CATSDPGTGWDTQYF.

The J gene is TRBJ1-1, the V gene TRBV6-5; 7 positions agree with TRBD1. The CDR3 totals 15 residues. Germline lookup yields CDR1 MNHEY and CDR2 SVGAGI. With 6 bases clipped from V and 5 bases from J, the junction kept 12 bases outside the gene matches. CDR3 loop: CASRETVTGATEAFF. DNA for the CDR3: TGTGCCAGCAGGGAGACAGTTACAGGGGCGACTGAAGCTTTCTTT.

This clonotype has ten or more counts. At one boundary the junction diverges from the germline segment, which might be a read error. Here the CDR3 reads CATSRDDTRGFF. CDR3 sequence (DNA): TGTGCCACCAGCAGAGATGATACAAGAGGGTTCTTC. The gene calls are TRBV15 and TRBJ2-5, with TRBD2 as a possible D gene (5 bases). Looked up from germline, CDR1 is LNHNV and CDR2 is YYDKDF (reference sequence). The CDR3 consists of 12 residues.

This clonotype was seen only a few times. This chain uses TRBV6-5 with TRBJ2-1; possibly TRBD2 for D (6 bases). V was trimmed by 0 bases and J by 8 bases, leaving 11 bases between them. The CDR3 has 14 residues. The germline V gene has CDR1 MNHEY and CDR2 SVGAGI. CDR3 DNA sequence: TGTGCCAGCAGTTACTCGGGGAGGAGGGATGAGCAGTTCTTC. Translation gives CASSYSGRRDEQFF.

The chain links TRBV2 to TRBJ1-1; D call uncertain. The germline V gene has CDR1 SNHLY and CDR2 FYNNEI. CDR3 length: 13 residues. Deletions cut 6 bases from V and 4 bases from J, with 12 bases between. The DNA for the CDR3 is TGTGCCAGCAGGGCCACCTGGGGCACTGAAGCTTTCTTT. Protein product: CASRATWGTEAFF. Supplemented by reference TRBV2 and TRBJ1-1, the full variable domain reads EPEVTQTPSHQVTQMGQEVILRCVPISNHLYFYWYRQILGQKVEFLVSFYNNEISEKSEIFDDQFSVERPDGSNFTLKIRSTKLEDSAMYFCASRATWGTEAFFGQGTRLTVV.

V usage is TRBV7-9 and J usage is TRBJ2-7; no clear D. Germline V gene data show CDR1 as SEHNR and CDR2 as FQNEAQ (reference sequence). V was shortened by 5 bases and J by 4 bases, with 9 bases between the two germline ends. CDR3 length equals 12 residues. CDR3 in DNA: TGTGCCAGCAGCCCCAACCGGTACGAGCAGTACTTC. Protein sequence: CASSPNRYEQYF.

This clonotype was seen only a few times. The V gene is TRBV18, the J gene TRBJ2-2; D gene unclear. Trimming stripped 2 bases from V and 6 bases from J, with 7 bases between. The CDR3 loop spans 13 amino acids. Germline V gene lookup returns CDR1 KGHSH and CDR2 LQKENI. The CDR3 spells CASSPTPAGELFF. The CDR3 bases are TGTGCCAGCTCACCAACCCCGGCCGGGGAGCTGTTTTTT.

Only a few counts were recorded for this clonotype. The chain couples TRBV29-1 to TRBJ1-1; D unclear. V was shortened by 0 bases and J by 2 bases, with 7 bases between the two germline ends. This CDR3 has 13 amino acids. Germline-derived CDR1 and CDR2 are SQVTM and ANQGSEA. The CDR3 DNA sequence: TGCAGCGTTGAAGAATCGAGAAACACTGAAGCTTTCTTT. Protein: CSVEESRNTEAFF. The complete variable domain, with remaining parts taken from reference TRBV29-1 and TRBJ1-1, reads SAVISQKPSRDICQRGTSLTIQCQVDSQVTMMFWYRQQPGQSLTLIATANQGSEATYESGFVIDKFPISRPNLTFSTLTVSNMSPEDSSIYLCSVEESRNTEAFFGQGTRLTVV.

V is TRBV5-4 and J is TRBJ2-7; D might be TRBD2 (5 bases). From germline, CDR1 is SGHNT and CDR2 YYREEE (reference sequence). This CDR3 spans 12 amino acids. V shed 3 bases and J shed 5 bases, with 9 bases lying between them. CDR3 residues: CASSSDGDEQYF. The CDR3 DNA is TGTGCCAGCAGCTCGGACGGGGACGAGCAGTACTTC.

This clonotype has just a few counts. This chain links TRBV6-5 with TRBJ2-3; possible D gene TRBD2, 7 bases. The CDR3 sequence is 15 residues long. The V gene lost 4 bases and the J gene lost 0 bases, with 11 bases spanning the gap. Germline loops: CDR1 MNHEY, CDR2 SVGAGI. CDR3: CASSWGGTSTDTQYF. The CDR3 nucleotides read TGTGCCAGCAGTTGGGGGGGCACTAGCACAGATACGCAGTATTTT.

This clonotype has only a few counts. The chain uses TRBV10-2 and TRBJ2-3; D not resolved. The CDR3 totals 14 residues. The ends were cut back, 4 bases at V and 1 base at J, with 9 bases in the middle. The germline V gene has CDR1 WSHSY and CDR2 SAAADI. The DNA for the CDR3 is TGCGCCAGCAGTGCTCCCAGACGCACAGATACGCAGTATTTT. This gives the protein CASSAPRRTDTQYF.

This clonotype was seen more than once but under ten times. V gene TRBV12-3 or TRBV12-4 combines with J gene TRBJ2-5; D is unclear. With 3 bases removed from V and 5 bases from J, the gap between germline ends came to 10 bases. The CDR3 totals 13 residues. The CDR3 nucleotides are TGTGCCAGCAGTTTGATCGTAGAGGAGACCCAGTACTTC. The encoded protein is CASSLIVEETQYF.

The rearrangement uses TRBV4-3 and TRBJ1-2; TRBD1 aligns across 11 bases. CDR3 length equals 16 residues. Germline-derived CDR1 and CDR2 are LGHNA and YSLEER. With V trimmed by 1 base and J by 3 bases, 4 bases remained unmatched. The DNA of the CDR3 is TGCGCCAGCAGCCAAGTGGGGGACAGGGGGGACTATGGCTACACCTTC. Translation: CASSQVGDRGDYGYTF.

The chain is built from TRBV30 and TRBJ2-7; D gene ambiguous. Germline V gene lookup returns CDR1 GTSNPN and CDR2 SVGIG (reference sequence). The CDR3 contains 13 residues. V was cut by 2 bases and J by 3 bases, with 11 bases left in between. CDR3 residues: CAWSNRVYYEQYF. DNA for the CDR3: TGTGCCTGGAGTAATAGGGTTTACTACGAGCAGTACTTC.

Many counts were recorded for this clonotype. This rearrangement joins TRBV5-1 to TRBJ2-2; D remains ambiguous. Trimming removed 2 bases at V and 6 bases at J, with 2 bases between. There are 11 residues in the CDR3. Germline V CDR1 and CDR2: SGHRS, YFSETQ. The CDR3 reads CASSFPGELFF. The CDR3 DNA sequence: TGCGCCAGCAGCTTTCCCGGGGAGCTGTTTTTT.

The genes are TRBV15 and TRBJ1-1, with TRBD1 matching 8 bases. Looked up from germline, CDR1 is LNHNV and CDR2 is YYDKDF (reference sequence). Trimming removed 8 bases from V and 3 bases from J; junction bases left unmatched: 2. There are 12 residues in the CDR3. The CDR3 DNA sequence: TGTGCCACCGGACAGGGATACACTGAAGCTTTCTTT. Protein sequence: CATGQGYTEAFF.

This clonotype was recorded many times. The CDR3 sequence: CASRPDRGTGMNTEAFF. The CDR3 nucleotides read TGTGCCAGCAGACCCGATCGGGGGACAGGAATGAACACTGAAGCTTTCTTT. V gene TRBV12-3 or TRBV12-4 combines with J gene TRBJ1-1; 8 nucleotides line up with TRBD1. The trim removed 6 bases at V and 0 bases at J, leaving 12 bases unmatched. The CDR3 runs to 17 residues.

In this sample, this clonotype turned up a few times. This chain connects TRBV7-2 to TRBJ1-4; D is unclear. Germline CDR1 and CDR2: SGHTA and FQGNSA. Trimming shortened V by 0 bases and J by 2 bases, and 4 bases separated the two germline ends. This CDR3 is built from 14 residues. The CDR3 loop is CASSLAPTNEKLFF. The CDR3 coding sequence is TGTGCCAGCAGCTTAGCTCCCACTAATGAAAAACTGTTTTTT.